One sample yielded the 23 T cell receptor beta chains listed below, sequenced in a study of identical twins. Using its own MiXCR run on the 5' RACE reads, TCRdb lists one record per CDR3 protein. In the table there are some 500,000 distinct CDR3 sequences, approximately 22% of which are singletons. The sample was also linked to a second study, of T cells expressing NK-cell markers.

Sequencing was done on a sample of CD4+ T cells sorted from blood. The source of these receptors is a woman aged 18-30 years in good health.

This clonotype came up many times. The genes are TRBV12-3 or TRBV12-4 and TRBJ2-1; D is uncertain. The germline V and J ends were trimmed by 6 bases and 6 bases, with 9 bases remaining between them. This CDR3 has 12 residues. The CDR3 is CASRQMGNEQFF. In nucleotides, the CDR3 is TGTGCCAGCAGACAGATGGGCAATGAGCAGTTCTTC.

In its sample, this clonotype was seen once. A much more abundant neighbour one base away suggests this may be a read error. The chain recombines TRBV9 with TRBJ2-3; unclear D gene. The germline CDR1 and CDR2 sequences are SGDLS and YYNGEE. The V end was cut by 0 bases, the J end by 4 bases, with 12 bases between. This CDR3 is built from 15 residues. The CDR3 DNA reads TGTGCCAGCAGCGTAGTTAGGACGGGCTCAGATACGCAGTATTTT. Translating it yields CASSVVRTGSDTQYF.

There are a few counts of this clonotype. The rearrangement joins TRBV12-3 or TRBV12-4 to TRBJ2-7; a weak D match, TRBD2 (5 bases). The CDR3 has 14 residues. Trimming left V 2 bases short and J 5 bases short, with 13 bases between. CDR3 sequence (DNA): TGTGCCAGCAGTTTAATTCGGGGAAGCAACGAGCAGTACTTC. It yields the protein CASSLIRGSNEQYF.

The V gene is TRBV10-3, the J gene TRBJ1-2; perhaps TRBD1 as D (6 bases). V was cut by 6 bases and J by 1 base, with 15 bases left in between. CDR3 length: 15 amino acids. Germline lookup yields CDR1 ENHRY and CDR2 SYGVKD. The CDR3 DNA is TGTGCCATCAGGCCCGGGGGCGAGTATAACTATGGCTACACCTTC. It translates to CAIRPGGEYNYGYTF.

This clonotype has a handful of counts. This chain links TRBV9 with TRBJ2-5; weak D call: TRBD2 (5 bases). Germline loops: CDR1 SGDLS, CDR2 YYNGEE. The V and J ends lost 0 bases and 4 bases respectively, with 16 bases between them. The CDR3 covers 16 residues. CDR3 sequence: CASSVGQGFRGETQYF. The CDR3 nucleotides read TGTGCCAGCAGCGTAGGTCAAGGGTTCCGGGGAGAGACCCAGTACTTC.

This chain connects TRBV6-2 or TRBV6-3 to TRBJ2-4; 9 positions match TRBD2. Germline CDR1 and CDR2: MNHEY and SVGEGT. The J segment lost 15 bases and the V segment lost 2 bases, leaving 14 bases of the junction unmatched. This CDR3 has 15 residues. The CDR3 nucleotides are TGTGCCAGCAGTTACCTTAGCGGGGGAGATCCGAATCGGTACTTC. Translation: CASSYLSGGDPNRYF.

The chain is built from TRBV11-3 and TRBJ2-3; possible D gene TRBD2, 5 bases. V was shortened by 4 bases and J by 5 bases, with 13 bases between the two germline ends. CDR3 size: 14 residues. Looked up from germline, CDR1 is SGHNT and CDR2 is YENEEA. Written as DNA, the CDR3 is TGTGCCAGCAGCTCCCTAGCAAATAAAGATACGCAGTATTTT. Translated, it gives CASSSLANKDTQYF.

This chain joins TRBV12-3 or TRBV12-4 and TRBJ1-1; D is ambiguous. Trimming removed 3 bases at V and 2 bases at J, with 7 bases between. This CDR3 has 13 amino acids. The CDR3 DNA sequence: TGTGCCAGCAGTTTCCATGATAACACTGAAGCTTTCTTT. Its protein product is CASSFHDNTEAFF.

A few counts support this clonotype. The genes are TRBV5-5 and TRBJ1-5; D gene uncertain. V lost 0 bases and J lost 0, with 10 bases in between. The CDR3 extends over 16 amino acids. CDR1 and CDR2 (germline): SGHKS, YYEKEE (reference sequence). The CDR3 DNA follows: TGTGCCAGCAGCTTGGTATTGGCAGTTAGCAATCAGCCCCAGCATTTT. Amino acid sequence: CASSLVLAVSNQPQHF.

V and J are TRBV2 and TRBJ2-7; 8 bases are a match to TRBD2. V gave up 5 bases and J gave up 11 bases; unmatched junction bases: 5. This CDR3 comprises 11 residues. CDR1 and CDR2 (germline): SNHLY, FYNNEI. The CDR3, as DNA: TGTGCCAGCAGTAGCGGGAGTAAGGAGTACTTC. It encodes CASSSGSKEYF.

This clonotype was recorded at least ten times. The chain recombines TRBV29-1 with TRBJ2-7, with 7 positions matching TRBD1. Germline loops: CDR1 SQVTM, CDR2 ANQGSEA. The V gene end was trimmed by 7 bases and the J gene end by 7 bases; junction bases not matched to a gene: 7. The CDR3 contains 11 residues. As DNA, the CDR3 is TGCAGCGCCTTACAGGGGAGTGAGCAGTACTTC. Protein sequence: CSALQGSEQYF.

CDR3 sequence reads: CASSFETGAGGYTF. The CDR3 nucleotides are TGTGCCAGCAGCTTTGAGACAGGGGCGGGAGGCTACACCTTC. This chain links TRBV7-8 with TRBJ1-2; 8 positions agree with TRBD1. The CDR3 runs 14 residues. Germline CDR1 is SGHVS and CDR2 is FQNEAQ. Unmatched junction bases numbered 8, after V lost 3 bases and J lost 8 bases.

This sequence joins TRBV7-9 and TRBJ1-1; TRBD1 matches 7 bases. The CDR3 length is 14 residues. V was clipped by 5 bases and J by 5 bases; unmatched bases: 8. Germline V gene sequence: CDR1 SEHNR, CDR2 FQNEAQ (reference sequence). The CDR3 DNA sequence: TGTGCCAGCAGCCTCCAGGGGGGAGAAACTGAAGCTTTCTTT. Its translation is CASSLQGGETEAFF. Full variable domain (rest looked up from reference TRBV7-9 and TRBJ1-1): DTGVSQNPRHKITKRGQNVTFRCDPISEHNRLYWYRQTLGQGPEFLTYFQNEAQLEKSRLLSDRFSAERPKGSFSTLEIQRTEQGDSAMYLCASSLQGGETEAFFGQGTRLTVV.

This sequence joins TRBV3-1 and TRBJ2-5; D ambiguous. Trimming took 1 base from V and 5 from J, leaving 17 bases between them. The CDR3 sequence is 16 residues long. Germline assignment: CDR1 LGHDT and CDR2 YNNKEL (reference sequence). The CDR3 here is CASSQALNLVQETQYF. The CDR3 nucleotides are TGTGCCAGCAGCCAAGCCCTCAACTTGGTTCAGGAGACCCAGTACTTC.

This clonotype was observed a handful of times. V usage is TRBV4-1 and J usage is TRBJ2-1; 7 bases are shared with TRBD2. Germline-derived CDR1 and CDR2 are MGHRA and YSYEKL. V trimming: 0 bases; J trimming: 3 bases; junction bases outside the gene matches: 11. This CDR3 is 18 amino acids long. The CDR3 spells CASSQDRGRSGNYNEQFF. CDR3 DNA sequence: TGCGCCAGCAGCCAAGATCGGGGGAGGAGCGGGAACTACAATGAGCAGTTCTTC.

The rearrangement links TRBV4-3 to TRBJ2-1; no clear D gene. Germline V gene lookup returns CDR1 LGHNA and CDR2 YSLEER. V lost 0 bases to trimming and J lost 7 bases, with 4 bases between them. The CDR3 has 12 residues. The CDR3 DNA sequence: TGCGCCAGCAGCCAAGATTCGAATGAGCAGTTCTTC. It specifies CASSQDSNEQFF.

The sample holds a few counts of this clonotype. V and J are TRBV7-9 and TRBJ2-7, with no clear D. Germline CDR1 is SEHNR and CDR2 is FQNEAQ (reference sequence). V gave up 5 bases and J gave up 8 bases, with 22 bases separating them. The CDR3 covers 15 residues. CDR3 sequence (DNA): TGTGCCAGCAGCCCCCGCGGACCCTTACCCCTGAAGCAGTACTTC. This translates into CASSPRGPLPLKQYF.

This clonotype has ten or more counts. The chain uses TRBV5-6 and TRBJ2-3, with a possible D match to TRBD2 (5 bases). The CDR3 is 13 amino acids. V lost 0 bases to trimming and J lost 6 bases, with 8 bases between them. CDR1 and CDR2 (germline): SGHDT, YYEEEE. The CDR3 protein is CASSLGRGDTQYF. CDR3 DNA: TGTGCCAGCAGCTTGGGGCGAGGGGATACGCAGTATTTT.

This clonotype occurred a few times. The chain uses TRBV4-2 and TRBJ2-3; 13 nucleotides align to TRBD2. The germline gives CDR1 LGHNA, CDR2 YNFKEQ. CDR3 size: 17 residues. V shed 0 bases and J 5 bases; nucleotides not matched to a gene: 5. The CDR3 spells CASSQETTSGGEDTQYF. The DNA for the CDR3 is TGTGCCAGCAGCCAAGAGACTACTAGCGGGGGGGAAGATACGCAGTATTTT.

CDR3 loop: CASSLTATDEQYF. Written as DNA, the CDR3 is TGTGCCAGCAGCCTGACAGCCACAGACGAGCAGTACTTC. The V gene is TRBV5-4, the J gene TRBJ2-7; a weak D match, TRBD1 (5 bases). The germline V gene has CDR1 SGHNT and CDR2 YYREEE (reference sequence). This CDR3 comprises 13 residues. V dropped 4 bases and J dropped 5 bases, with 13 bases sitting between them.

The chain has TRBV11-3 and TRBJ2-2; TRBD2 is a possible D gene (5 bases). CDR1 SGHNT and CDR2 YENEEA come from the germline V gene. The CDR3 runs 14 residues. V lost 5 bases and J 6 bases, leaving 13 bases between the germline ends. CDR3 region: CASSPGEGAGELFF. The CDR3 DNA reads as TGTGCCAGCAGCCCCGGCGAGGGAGCCGGGGAGCTGTTTTTT. Using reference TRBV11-3 and TRBJ2-2 for the parts outside the CDR3, the full variable domain is EAGVVQSPRYKIIEKKQPVAFWCNPISGHNTLYWYLQNLGQGPELLIRYENEEAVDDSQLPKDRFSAERLKGVDSTLKIQPAELGDSAVYLCASSPGEGAGELFFGEGSRLTVL.

V and J are TRBV6-1 and TRBJ2-3; TRBD2 might be the D (5 bases). The CDR3 sequence is 16 residues long. With 5 bases removed from V and 3 bases from J, the gap between germline ends came to 18 bases. CDR1 and CDR2 from the germline V gene are MNHNS and SASEGT. The chain's CDR3 is CASSRGTFGGTDTQYF. CDR3 bases: TGTGCCAGCAGTCGAGGAACCTTCGGAGGAACAGATACGCAGTATTTT.

The chain uses TRBV20-1 and TRBJ1-1, with unresolved D. The CDR3 sequence is 12 residues long. The germline V and J ends were trimmed by 2 bases and 4 bases, with 8 bases remaining between them. Germline V gene data show CDR1 as DFQATT and CDR2 as SNEGSKA (reference sequence). The CDR3 bases are TGCAGTGCTAGAAACCTGGGCACTGAAGCTTTCTTT. It yields the protein CSARNLGTEAFF.